Listed here are 13 T cell receptor beta chains from one sample, sequenced in a study of Graves' ophthalmopathy and Graves' hyperthyroidism. The TCR beta CDR3 regions underwent amplification from RNA transcripts. After a first-round RT-PCR with HTBI primers, a second-round multiplex PCR was run. TCRdb ran MiXCR on the multiplex PCR reads and lists one entry per CDR3 protein. The repertoire includes almost 750,000 distinct CDR3 sequences, approximately 40% of them detected once, and approximately 43% sits in the top ten. The source material was peripheral blood. These receptors were obtained from an adult man with Graves' ophthalmopathy.

J is TRBJ2-3 and V is TRBV7-9, with TRBD1 matching over 8 bases. This CDR3 has 15 amino acids. The V gene end was trimmed by 5 bases and the J gene end by 2 bases; junction bases not matched to a gene: 6. Germline values: CDR1 SEHNR, CDR2 FQNEAQ (reference sequence). In DNA form, the CDR3 reads TGTGCCAGCAGCGGAAGGACAGGGCCCACAGATACGCAGTATTTT. As protein: CASSGRTGPTDTQYF.

The sample holds many counts of this clonotype. V usage is TRBV2 and J usage is TRBJ1-4, with a tentative D call TRBD1 (5 bases). CDR1 and CDR2 (germline): SNHLY, FYNNEI. CDR3 size: 15 residues. Trimming pared 4 bases from V and 7 bases from J, leaving 16 bases between. The CDR3 coding sequence is TGTGCCAGCAGTGTTCTTCAAGGGGACGGTGAAAAACTGTTTTTT. Translating it yields CASSVLQGDGEKLFF. Looking up the rest from reference TRBV2 and TRBJ1-4 gives the full variable domain: EPEVTQTPSHQVTQMGQEVILRCVPISNHLYFYWYRQILGQKVEFLVSFYNNEISEKSEIFDDQFSVERPDGSNFTLKIRSTKLEDSAMYFCASSVLQGDGEKLFFGSGTQLSVL.

The rearrangement links TRBV10-3 to TRBJ1-2; D remains ambiguous. The V and J ends lost 7 bases and 3 bases respectively, with 18 bases between them. The germline V gene encodes CDR1 ENHRY and CDR2 SYGVKD. This CDR3 region has 15 residues. The CDR3 nucleotides read TGTGCCATCACCTCGGGCACCCCATGGGACTATGGCTACACCTTC. It yields the protein CAITSGTPWDYGYTF.

This clonotype was counted at least ten times. The V call is TRBV11-2, the J call TRBJ1-6, with D tentatively TRBD1 (6 bases). The V end lost 6 bases, the J end lost 0 bases, and 9 bases lay between the germline ends. Germline CDR1 and CDR2: SGHAT and FQNNGV. CDR3 length: 15 residues. The CDR3 loop reads CASRDSSSYNSPLHF. In DNA form, the CDR3 reads TGTGCCAGCAGGGACAGTAGCTCCTATAATTCACCCCTCCACTTT.

The chain recombines TRBV20-1 with TRBJ2-5, with 7 bases matching TRBD2. Per the germline V gene, CDR1 is DFQATT and CDR2 is SNEGSKA (reference sequence). The junction had 16 bases not matched to a gene; V was cut back by 2 bases and J by 7 bases. This CDR3 contains 16 residues. The CDR3: CSARPHTSARHRTQYF. DNA for the CDR3: TGCAGTGCTAGACCCCATACTAGCGCCCGCCATCGGACCCAGTACTTC.

At least ten counts were recorded for this clonotype. This chain connects TRBV11-2 to TRBJ1-2; D is uncertain. Per germline, CDR1 SGHAT and CDR2 FQNNGV. The CDR3 sequence is 15 residues long. V dropped 5 bases and J dropped 2 bases, with 15 bases sitting between them. The CDR3 is CASSPPRTRNYGYTF. CDR3 nucleotide sequence: TGTGCCAGCAGCCCTCCCCGGACGAGGAACTATGGCTACACCTTC.

On this clonotype: Germline is not matched at one junction end, which may reflect a read error. This chain links TRBV10-1 with TRBJ2-5; D might be TRBD1 or TRBD2, each matching 5 bases. The CDR3 consists of 13 residues. Germline V CDR1 and CDR2: WNHNN, SYGVQD (reference sequence). This CDR3 reads CASSLGRDETQYF. The CDR3 DNA sequence: TGTGCCAGCAGTTTGGGACGGGATGAGACCCAGTACTTC.

This clonotype was picked up many times. V is TRBV29-1 and J is TRBJ2-1; D is undetermined. V was pared by 5 bases and J by 0 bases, with 8 bases between. The germline V gene encodes CDR1 SQVTM and CDR2 ANQGSEA. CDR3 size: 13 residues. CDR3 protein: CSVPLSSYNEQFF. The CDR3 coding sequence is TGCAGCGTTCCGCTTAGCTCCTACAATGAGCAGTTCTTC.

On this clonotype: Compared with germline, one end of the junction differs, possibly owing to a read error. The chain links TRBV10-3 to TRBJ2-7; 7 bases are shared with TRBD2. This CDR3 is built from 15 residues. Germline assignment: CDR1 ENHRY and CDR2 SYGVKD. This CDR3 is CASSSEGGLVWEQYF. In nucleotides, the CDR3 is TGTGCCAGCAGTTCCGAGGGAGGGTTAGTGTGGGAGCAGTACTTC.

The chain links TRBV25-1 to TRBJ2-1, with D unresolved. Germline values: CDR1 MGHDK, CDR2 SYGVNS. V was trimmed by 3 bases and J by 3 bases, leaving 0 bases between them. CDR3 length equals 11 residues. The CDR3 is CASSDYNEQFF. CDR3 nucleotide sequence: TGTGCCAGCAGTGACTACAATGAGCAGTTCTTC.

This clonotype was counted a few times. Sequence at one end of the junction differs from germline and may be a read error. The chain couples TRBV19 to TRBJ2-7, with 12 bases fitting TRBD2. CDR1 and CDR2 from the germline V gene are LNHDA and SQIVND (reference sequence). The CDR3 has 13 residues. CDR3 residues: CASSTGLAGEQYF. CDR3 DNA: TGTGCCAGCAGTACCGGACTAGCGGGGGAGCAGTACTTC.

The chain employs TRBV12-3 or TRBV12-4 and TRBJ2-7, with 13 positions matching TRBD2. CDR3 length equals 15 residues. With V trimmed by 6 bases and J by 9 bases, 11 bases remained unmatched. The CDR3 DNA reads TGTGCCAGCAGCCAAGAGGGGACTAGCGGGAAGGGGCAGTACTTC. Translated, it gives CASSQEGTSGKGQYF.

This chain connects TRBV7-9 to TRBJ1-3; no definite D call. V lost 5 bases and J 2 bases, leaving 13 bases between the germline ends. The CDR3 covers 15 residues. Germline V gives CDR1 SEHNR, CDR2 FQNEAQ (reference sequence). CDR3 protein: CASSQAGFPGNTIYF. CDR3 DNA: TGTGCCAGCAGCCAAGCGGGGTTCCCTGGAAACACCATATATTTT.